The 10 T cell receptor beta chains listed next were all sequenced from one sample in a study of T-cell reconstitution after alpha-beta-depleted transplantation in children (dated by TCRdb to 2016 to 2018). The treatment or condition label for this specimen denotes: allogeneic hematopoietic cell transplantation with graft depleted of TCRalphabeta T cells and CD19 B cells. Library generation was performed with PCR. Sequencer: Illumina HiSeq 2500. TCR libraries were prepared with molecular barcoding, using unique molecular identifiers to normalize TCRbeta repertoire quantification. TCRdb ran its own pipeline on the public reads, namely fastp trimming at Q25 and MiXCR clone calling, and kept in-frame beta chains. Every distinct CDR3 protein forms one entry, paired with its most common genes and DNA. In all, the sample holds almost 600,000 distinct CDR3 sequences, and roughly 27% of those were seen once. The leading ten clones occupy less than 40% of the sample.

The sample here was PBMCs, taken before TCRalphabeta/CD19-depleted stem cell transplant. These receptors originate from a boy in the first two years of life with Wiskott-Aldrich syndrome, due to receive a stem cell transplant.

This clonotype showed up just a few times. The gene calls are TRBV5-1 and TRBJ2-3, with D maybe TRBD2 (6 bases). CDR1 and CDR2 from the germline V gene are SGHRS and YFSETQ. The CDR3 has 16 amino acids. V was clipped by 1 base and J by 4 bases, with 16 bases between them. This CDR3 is CASSLTVSGGADTQYF. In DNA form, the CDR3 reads TGCGCCAGCAGCTTGACCGTCAGTGGAGGGGCAGATACGCAGTATTTT.

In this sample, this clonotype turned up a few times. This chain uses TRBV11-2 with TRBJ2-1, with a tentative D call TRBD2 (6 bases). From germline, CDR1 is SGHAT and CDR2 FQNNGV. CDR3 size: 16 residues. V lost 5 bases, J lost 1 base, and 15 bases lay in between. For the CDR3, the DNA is TGTGCCAGCAGCCCCCAGCGGGTAGGGTCCTACAATGAGCAGTTCTTC. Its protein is CASSPQRVGSYNEQFF.

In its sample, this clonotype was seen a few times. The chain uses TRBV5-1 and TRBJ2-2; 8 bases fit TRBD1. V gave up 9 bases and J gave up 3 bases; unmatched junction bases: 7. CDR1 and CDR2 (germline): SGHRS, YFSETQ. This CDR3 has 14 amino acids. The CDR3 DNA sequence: TGCGCCACCTCGGGACAGGTCGACACCGGGGAGCTGTTTTTT. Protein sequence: CATSGQVDTGELFF.

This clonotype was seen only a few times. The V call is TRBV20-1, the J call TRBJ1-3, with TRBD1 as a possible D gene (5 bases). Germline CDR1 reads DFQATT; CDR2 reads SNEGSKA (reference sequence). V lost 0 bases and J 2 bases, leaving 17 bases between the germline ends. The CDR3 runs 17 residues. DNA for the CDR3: TGCAGTGCTAGAGATCCGGCAGTCGCGGGGGCTGGAAACACCATATATTTT. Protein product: CSARDPAVAGAGNTIYF.

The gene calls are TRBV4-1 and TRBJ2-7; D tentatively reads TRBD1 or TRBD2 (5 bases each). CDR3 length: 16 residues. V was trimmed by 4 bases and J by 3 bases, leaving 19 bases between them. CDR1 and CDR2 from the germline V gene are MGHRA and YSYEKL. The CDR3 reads CASSRTAGTVNYEQYF. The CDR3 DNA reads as TGCGCCAGCAGCCGAACCGCCGGGACGGTGAACTACGAGCAGTACTTC.

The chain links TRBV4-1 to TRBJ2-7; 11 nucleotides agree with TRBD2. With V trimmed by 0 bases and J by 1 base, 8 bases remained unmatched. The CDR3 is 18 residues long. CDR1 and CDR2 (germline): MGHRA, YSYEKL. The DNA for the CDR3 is TGCGCCAGCAGCCAAGAGGCCCTAGCGGGAGGAGGGTCCTACGAGCAGTACTTC. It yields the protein CASSQEALAGGGSYEQYF.

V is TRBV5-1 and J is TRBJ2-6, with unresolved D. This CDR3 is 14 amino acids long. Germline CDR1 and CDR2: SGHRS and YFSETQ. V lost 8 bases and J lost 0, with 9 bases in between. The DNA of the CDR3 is TGCGCCAGTGGGCGAGACTCTGGGGCCAACGTCCTGACTTTC. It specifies CASGRDSGANVLTF.

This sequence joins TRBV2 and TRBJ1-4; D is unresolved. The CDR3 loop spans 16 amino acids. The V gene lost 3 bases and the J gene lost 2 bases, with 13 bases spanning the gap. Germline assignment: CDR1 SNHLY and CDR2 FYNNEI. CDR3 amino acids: CASSEDPHQTNEKLFF. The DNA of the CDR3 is TGTGCCAGCAGTGAGGACCCCCACCAGACTAATGAAAAACTGTTTTTT.

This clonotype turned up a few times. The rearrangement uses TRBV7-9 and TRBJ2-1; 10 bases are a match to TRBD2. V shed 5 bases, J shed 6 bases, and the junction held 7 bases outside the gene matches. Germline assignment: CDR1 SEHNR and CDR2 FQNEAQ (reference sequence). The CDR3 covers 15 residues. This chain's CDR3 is CASSLSSGRPNEQFF. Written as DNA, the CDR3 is TGTGCCAGCAGCCTCTCTAGCGGGAGACCCAATGAGCAGTTCTTC.

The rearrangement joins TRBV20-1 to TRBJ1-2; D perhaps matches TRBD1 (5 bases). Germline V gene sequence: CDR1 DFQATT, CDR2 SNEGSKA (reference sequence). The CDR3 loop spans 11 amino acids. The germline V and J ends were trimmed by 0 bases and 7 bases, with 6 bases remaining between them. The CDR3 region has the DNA TGCAGTGCTAGAGACAGGGTTGGCTACACCTTC. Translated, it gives CSARDRVGYTF.